The clone carrying this T cell receptor beta chain was seen a few times. The record originates from a study of blood T cell repertoires in COVID-19. Here immunoSEQ multiplex PCR was the method, and the copy in TCRdb shows in-frame clones only, minus some. The table records 60,000 to 65,000 clones, 85% to 90% of them present only once. CDR1 MDHEN and CDR2 SYDVKM come from the germline V gene. V gave up 2 bases and J gave up 6 bases, with 10 bases separating them. CDR3 length: 14 residues. The sample comprised peripheral blood. V usage is TRBV28 and J usage is TRBJ2-2; a weak D match, TRBD2 (5 bases). The receptor's source is a human donor with active COVID-19. The donor label of this sample is uncertain. The CDR3 DNA follows: TGTGCCAGCAGTTTACCCCGGGATTCCGGGGAGCTGTTTTTT. Its protein is CASSLPRDSGELFF. The full variable domain, its missing parts supplied by reference TRBV28 and TRBJ2-2, is DVKVTQSSRYLVKRTGEKVFLECVQDMDHENMFWYRQDPGLGLRLIYFSYDVKMKEKGDIPEGYSVSREKKERFSLILESASTNQTSMYLCASSLPRDSGELFFGEGSRLTVL.